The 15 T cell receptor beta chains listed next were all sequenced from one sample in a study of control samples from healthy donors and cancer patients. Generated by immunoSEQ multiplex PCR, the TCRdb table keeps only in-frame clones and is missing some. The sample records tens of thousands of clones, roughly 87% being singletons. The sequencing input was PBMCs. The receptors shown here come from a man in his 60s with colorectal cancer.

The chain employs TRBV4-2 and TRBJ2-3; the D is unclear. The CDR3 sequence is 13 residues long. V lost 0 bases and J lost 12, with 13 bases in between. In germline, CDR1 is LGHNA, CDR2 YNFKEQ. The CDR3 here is CASSQDAPNRQYF. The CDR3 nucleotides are TGTGCCAGCAGCCAAGACGCACCAAACCGCCAGTATTTT.

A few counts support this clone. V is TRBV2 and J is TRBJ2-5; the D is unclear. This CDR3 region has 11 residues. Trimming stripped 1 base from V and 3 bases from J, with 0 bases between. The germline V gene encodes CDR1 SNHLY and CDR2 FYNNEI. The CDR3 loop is CASSEEETQYF. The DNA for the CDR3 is TGTGCCAGCAGTGAAGAAGAGACCCAGTACTTC.

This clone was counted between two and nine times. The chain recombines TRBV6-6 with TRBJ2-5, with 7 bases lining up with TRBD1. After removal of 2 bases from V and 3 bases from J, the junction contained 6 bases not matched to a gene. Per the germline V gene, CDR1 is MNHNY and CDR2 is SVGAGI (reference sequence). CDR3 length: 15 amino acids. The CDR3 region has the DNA TGTGCCAGCAGTTACGGGGGACAGAAAAAAGAGACCCAGTACTTC. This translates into CASSYGGQKKETQYF.

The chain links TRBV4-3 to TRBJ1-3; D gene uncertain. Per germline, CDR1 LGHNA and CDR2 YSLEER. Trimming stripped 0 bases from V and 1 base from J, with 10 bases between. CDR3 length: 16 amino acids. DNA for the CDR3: TGCGCCAGCAGCCAAGAACGGCGGATGTCTGGAAACACCATATATTTT. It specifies CASSQERRMSGNTIYF.

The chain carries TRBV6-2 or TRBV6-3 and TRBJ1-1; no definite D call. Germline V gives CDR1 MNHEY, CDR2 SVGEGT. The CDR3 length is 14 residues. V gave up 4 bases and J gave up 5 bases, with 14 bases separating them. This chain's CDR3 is CASSSNYDWTEAFF. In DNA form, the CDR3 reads TGTGCCAGCAGTTCCAACTATGATTGGACTGAAGCTTTCTTT.

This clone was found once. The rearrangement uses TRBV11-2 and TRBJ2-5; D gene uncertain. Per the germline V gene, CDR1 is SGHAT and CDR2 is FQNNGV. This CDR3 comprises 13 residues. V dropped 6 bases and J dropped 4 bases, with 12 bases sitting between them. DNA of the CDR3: TGTGCCAGCAGTTCTGACCCTGGAGAGACCCAGTACTTC. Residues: CASSSDPGETQYF.

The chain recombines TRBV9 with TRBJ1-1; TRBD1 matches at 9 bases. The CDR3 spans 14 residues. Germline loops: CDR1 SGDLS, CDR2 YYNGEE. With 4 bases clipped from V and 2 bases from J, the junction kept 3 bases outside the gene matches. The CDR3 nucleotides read TGTGCCAGCAGCCTGGGACAGGGCAACACTGAAGCTTTCTTT. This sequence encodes CASSLGQGNTEAFF.

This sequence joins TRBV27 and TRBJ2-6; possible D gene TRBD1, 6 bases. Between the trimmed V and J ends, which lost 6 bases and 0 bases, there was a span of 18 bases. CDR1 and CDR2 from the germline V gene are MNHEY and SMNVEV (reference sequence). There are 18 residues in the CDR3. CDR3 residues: CASRPRQEYFSGANVLTF. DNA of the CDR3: TGTGCCAGCAGGCCACGACAGGAGTATTTCTCTGGGGCCAACGTCCTGACTTTC.

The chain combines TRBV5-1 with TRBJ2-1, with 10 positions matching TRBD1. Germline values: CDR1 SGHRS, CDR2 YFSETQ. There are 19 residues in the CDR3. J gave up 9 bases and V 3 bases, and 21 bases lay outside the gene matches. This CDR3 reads CASSSTRTGGWDFVSEQFF. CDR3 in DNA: TGCGCCAGCAGCTCGACTCGGACAGGGGGGTGGGATTTTGTGAGTGAGCAGTTCTTC.

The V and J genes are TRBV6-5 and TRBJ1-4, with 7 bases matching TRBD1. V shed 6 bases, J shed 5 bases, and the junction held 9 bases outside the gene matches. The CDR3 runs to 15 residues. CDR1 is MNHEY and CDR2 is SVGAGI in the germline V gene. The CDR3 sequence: CASSPRGQTNEKLFF. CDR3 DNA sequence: TGTGCCAGCAGCCCCCGGGGACAGACGAATGAAAAACTGTTTTTT.

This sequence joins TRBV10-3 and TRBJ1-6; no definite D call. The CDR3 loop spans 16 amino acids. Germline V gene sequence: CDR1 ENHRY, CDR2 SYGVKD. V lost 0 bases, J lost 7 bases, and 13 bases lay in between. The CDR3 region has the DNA TGTGCCATCAGTGAGTCGGGGAGGATATCGAATTCACCCCTCCACTTT. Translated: CAISESGRISNSPLHF.

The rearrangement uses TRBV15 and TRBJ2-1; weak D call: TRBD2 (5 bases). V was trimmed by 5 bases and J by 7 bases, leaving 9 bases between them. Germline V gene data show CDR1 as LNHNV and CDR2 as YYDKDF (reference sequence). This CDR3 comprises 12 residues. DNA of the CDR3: TGTGCCACCAGCTCCCCGGGGAATGAGCAGTTCTTC. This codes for CATSSPGNEQFF.

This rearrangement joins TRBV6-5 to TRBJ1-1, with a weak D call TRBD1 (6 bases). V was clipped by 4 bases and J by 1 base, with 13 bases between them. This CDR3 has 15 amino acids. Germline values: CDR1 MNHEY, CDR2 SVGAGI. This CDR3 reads CASSSNRGGNTEAFF. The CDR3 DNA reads TGTGCCAGCAGTTCTAACCGAGGGGGGAACACTGAAGCTTTCTTT.

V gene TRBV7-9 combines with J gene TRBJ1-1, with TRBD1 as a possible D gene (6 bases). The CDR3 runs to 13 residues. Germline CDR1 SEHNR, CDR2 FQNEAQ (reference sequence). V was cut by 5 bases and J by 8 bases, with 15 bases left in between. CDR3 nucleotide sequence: TGTGCCAGCAGCCCAGACAGGTCTAAAGAAGCTTTCTTT. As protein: CASSPDRSKEAFF. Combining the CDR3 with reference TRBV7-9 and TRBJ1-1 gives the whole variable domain DTGVSQNPRHKITKRGQNVTFRCDPISEHNRLYWYRQTLGQGPEFLTYFQNEAQLEKSRLLSDRFSAERPKGSFSTLEIQRTEQGDSAMYLCASSPDRSKEAFFGQGTRLTVV.

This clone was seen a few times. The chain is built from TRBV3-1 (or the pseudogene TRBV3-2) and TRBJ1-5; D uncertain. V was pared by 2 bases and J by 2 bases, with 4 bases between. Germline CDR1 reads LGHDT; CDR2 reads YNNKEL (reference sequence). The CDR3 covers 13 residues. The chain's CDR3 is CASSQLGNQPQHF. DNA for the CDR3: TGTGCCAGCAGCCAATTGGGCAATCAGCCCCAGCATTTT.